This T cell receptor delta chain was profiled in a study of gamma-delta T cells after stem cell transplantation. TCRdb reran clone calling via CATT on the RT-PCR reads. Here the sample spans roughly 2,200 delta-chain clones, 3% to 4.5% being singletons. In germline, CDR1 is GEAIGNYY, CDR2 EKD. Unmatched junction bases numbered 7, after V lost 1 base and J lost 7 bases. This CDR3 region has 15 residues. By its share, this clone is medium-sized (0.01 to 0.1%). The sequencing sample was made of gamma-delta T cells. This clonotype was sampled from a human donor. It is not recorded whose cells these are; they may come from a transplant donor. The chain joins TRDV2 to TRDJ1; 11 nucleotides match TRDD3. In nucleotides, the CDR3 is TGTGCCTGTGACACGGTAGTGGGGGATACGTCTAAACTCATCTTT. Amino acids: CACDTVVGDTSKLIF.